The entry below gives a single TCR beta chain sequence along with its context. Its specificity is not known. V was pared by 0 bases and J by 8 bases, with 11 bases of the junction left unmatched. Germline V gene sequence: CDR1 LGHNA, CDR2 YNFKEQ. CDR3 length equals 17 residues. TCRdb reprocessed the reads with MiXCR, giving one entry per CDR3 protein. Found here are some 220,000 distinct CDR3 sequences, roughly an eighth of them singletons; the top ten hold 1.6%. The source of the sample is a study of T cell repertoires in cytomegalovirus infection. Study-level background: Indicated by public TCR beta signatures were CMV infection and matching HLA type. Overall study findings and caveats: The ex vivo response was dominated by HLA-C-restricted CMV-specific TCR beta clonotypes.

The clonotype originates from a human donor in good health (CMV status not recorded). Some clones in this sample may be carry-over from other donors' samples. The chain joins TRBV4-2 to TRBJ2-2; 8 bases agree with TRBD2. The specimen was PBMCs. The CDR3 region is CASSQDLAGGRNGELFF. The CDR3 DNA follows: TGTGCCAGCAGCCAAGATTTGGCGGGGGGTCGTAATGGGGAGCTGTTTTTT.